This TCR beta chain originates from a study of blood T cells in healthy people across ages. The second PCR ran about 6 to 11 cycles with a sample-barcoded 5' primer and J-beta primers. Each cDNA was tagged by a template-switch adaptor containing 12 random nucleotides. Each sample provided no less than 2.5 million CDR3-containing paired-end reads. MiXCR, run by TCRdb on the 5' RACE reads, gives a single entry per CDR3 protein. The table has 710,000 or so distinct CDR3 sequences, about 20% seen once. This clonotype has a handful of counts. Unmatched junction bases numbered 4, after V lost 6 bases and J lost 1 base. Germline V gene data show CDR1 as MNHEY and CDR2 as SMNVEV (reference sequence). This CDR3 contains 15 residues.

This receptor was taken from a man in his 70s in good health. Input material: blood. The chain joins TRBV27 to TRBJ1-4; 8 positions agree with TRBD1. The CDR3 loop is CASRLDRGTNEKLFF. The CDR3 DNA reads as TGTGCCAGCAGGCTTGACAGGGGAACTAATGAAAAACTGTTTTTT.